Listed below are T cell receptor beta chains from one sample, sequenced in a study of control samples from healthy donors and cancer patients. Sequencing used immunoSEQ multiplex PCR; TCRdb keeps in-frame clones, though not all of them. The table records roughly 100,000 clones, 80% to 95% of them present only once. Sequenced material: blood. These receptors originate from a human donor in good health. The donor label of this sample is uncertain. Both conserved end residues are part of each CDR3. Part of the rows lack a size; the others show once, few, many or a class for expanded clones.

V | size | CDR3
TRBV24-1 | - | CATRDLVNTQYF
TRBV19 | - | CASSIDRASYGYTF
TRBV13 | - | CASSLEGQGKNIQYF
TRBV27 | - | CASSLAGGPDEQYF
TRBV28 | - | CASSANDRTNYGYTF
TRBV19 | - | CASSRDSWNTEAFF
TRBV18 | - | CASSPVQGAGTEAFF
TRBV5-5 | - | CASSQGSGNEQYF
TRBV2 | few | CASRGDSSYEQYF
TRBV7-9 | - | CASSAQGLRIDTQYF
TRBV19 | - | CASSMQGGNTEAFF
TRBV5-4 | - | CASSLAGTLSDEQFF
TRBV4-1 | - | CASSQDGGQGHTGELFF
TRBV7-8 | - | CASSLLGRTIYNEQFF
TRBV2 | - | CASSHGQNTDTQYF
TRBV10-3 | - | CAISGSSGLNTDTQYF
TRBV10-3 | - | CAMSTGEGNTIYF
TRBV7-6 | - | CASNTTEMFSTDTQYF
TRBV27 | - | CASSPTGAPPTDTQYF
TRBV20-1 | - | CSASSGWASNQPQHF
TRBV18 | - | CASSPSLQGDEAFF
TRBV9 | - | CASSVVGTGQETQYF
TRBV18 | - | CASSPDSNPTYEQYF
TRBV2 | - | CASGEARDGTEAFF
TRBV27 | - | CASSSGDSNTEAFF
TRBV19 | - | CASSIYNEQFF
TRBV5-1 | - | CASSPTTRVEKLFF
TRBV10-3 | - | CAIRGQPDQPQHF
TRBV7-9 | - | CASSSPGGVTDTQYF
TRBV24-1 | - | CATSVGGGTEAFF
TRBV13 | - | CASSRTGPNEKLFF
TRBV28 | - | CASSLTGGYGYTF
TRBV7-9 | - | CASSDVQDMNTEAFF
TRBV7-8 | - | CASSTALGYNEQFF
TRBV6-5 | once | CASRGGVSTIYF
TRBV6-5 | - | CASSYSTGTGGWSLHF
TRBV30 | - | CAWRVRGGLGSGELFF
TRBV5-6 | - | CASSFRTGDLDTQYF
TRBV29-1 | - | CSVAYGGRETQYF
TRBV27 | - | CASSTPAAGGYNEQFF
TRBV28 | - | CASSPTRRENTEAFF
TRBV7-8 | - | CASSGTEVLTEAFF
TRBV15 | - | CATSRGGTNTEAFF
TRBV6-9 | - | CASSYPMEGAQNQPQHF
TRBV9 | - | CASSVGWGGYNSPLHF
TRBV7-2 | - | CASSSTGTPYNEQFF
TRBV7-6 | - | CASSLKGVGEEDNEQFF
TRBV5-6 | - | CASSFRGQGNTEAFF
TRBV29-1 | - | CSVDGETRETQYF
TRBV27 | - | CASRPGTGLYEQYF
TRBV6-5 | once | CASNNGPRGEQYF
TRBV19 | - | CASSITESSYNEQFF
TRBV27 | - | CASSSWRTGRNTEAFF
TRBV6-2/TRBV6-3 | - | CASSPGRATDTQYF
TRBV2 | - | CASSEDGNRNQPQHF